The 18 T cell receptor beta chains below all came from one sample that was sequenced in a study of preoperative IRX-2 immunotherapy in early breast cancer. This sample's treatment: preoperative locoregional IRX-2 cytokine immunotherapy. Profiled with immunoSEQ multiplex PCR; TCRdb holds only in-frame clones, not every one. The profile shows around 34,000 clones, 90% to 95% of them singletons. The biological material was taken from a patient treated with IRX-2 immunotherapy. All receptors derive from a human donor with breast cancer.

The chain recombines TRBV2 with TRBJ2-5, with D perhaps assigned TRBD1 or TRBD2 (5 bases each). The end of the DNA is better explained by TRBJ2-7, so the J call may be wrong. This CDR3 is 15 amino acids long. Germline V gene lookup returns CDR1 SNHLY and CDR2 FYNNEI. The CDR3 sequence is CASSEALGGSYEQYF. The DNA of the CDR3 is TGTGCCAGCAGTGAAGCGCTTGGGGGTTCCTACGAGCAGTACTTC.

The chain uses TRBV6-6 and TRBJ1-4; maybe TRBD1 (5 bases). Trimming removed 0 bases from V and 11 bases from J, with 7 bases in between. This CDR3 is 12 amino acids long. CDR1 and CDR2 (germline): MNHNY, SVGAGI (reference sequence). The CDR3: CASSYSEGKLFF. For the CDR3, the DNA is TGTGCCAGCAGTTACTCGGAGGGGAAACTGTTTTTT.

The V and J genes are TRBV2 and TRBJ2-3; D possibly uses TRBD1 or TRBD2 (5 bases each). V shed 8 bases and J shed 1 base, with 10 bases lying between them. The CDR3 is made up of 13 amino acids. Germline loops: CDR1 SNHLY, CDR2 FYNNEI. CDR3 sequence: CASYVGGTDTQYF. CDR3 coding DNA: TGTGCCAGCTATGTGGGGGGCACAGATACGCAGTATTTT.

This chain links TRBV6-6 with TRBJ1-3; D perhaps matches TRBD1 (5 bases). This CDR3 spans 14 amino acids. Trimming cost V 6 bases and J 3 bases, with 12 bases left between them. Germline assignment: CDR1 MNHNY and CDR2 SVGAGI (reference sequence). CDR3 protein: CASSPDRGGNTIYF. Here the CDR3 DNA reads TGTGCCAGCAGCCCCGACAGAGGTGGAAACACCATATATTTT.

The chain combines TRBV6-6 with TRBJ2-7, with a tentative D call TRBD1 (5 bases). Germline CDR1 MNHNY, CDR2 SVGAGI (reference sequence). The CDR3 is 11 residues long. V shed 4 bases and J shed 6 bases, with 7 bases lying between them. CDR3 in amino acids: CASSSTAEQYF. As DNA, the CDR3 is TGTGCCAGCAGTTCGACAGCCGAGCAGTACTTC.

This sequence joins TRBV4-1 and TRBJ1-1; TRBD1 aligns across 8 bases. CDR3 size: 15 residues. After removal of 0 bases from V and 3 bases from J, the junction contained 3 bases not matched to a gene. Germline V gene data show CDR1 as MGHRA and CDR2 as YSYEKL. The CDR3 DNA follows: TGCGCCAGCAGCCAAGACAGGGGGCGGCACACTGAAGCTTTCTTT. Translation gives CASSQDRGRHTEAFF.

The count of this clone is one. This chain joins TRBV5-6 and TRBJ2-2, with a weak D call TRBD1 (5 bases). CDR3 size: 14 residues. The germline V gene has CDR1 SGHDT and CDR2 YYEEEE. Deletions cut 0 bases from V and 6 bases from J, with 9 bases between. CDR3 coding DNA: TGTGCCAGCAGCTTGGATGCAGGGTCCGGGGAGCTGTTTTTT. Translated: CASSLDAGSGELFF.

The chain combines TRBV28 with TRBJ2-7; no clear D. The CDR3 extends over 10 amino acids. Trimming took off 5 bases at V and 5 bases at J, with 4 bases between the two ends. The germline V gene encodes CDR1 MDHEN and CDR2 SYDVKM. The CDR3 protein is CASSLHEQYF. Written as DNA, the CDR3 is TGTGCCAGCAGTCTACACGAGCAGTACTTC.

This clone was seen more than once but under ten times. This chain uses TRBV2 with TRBJ1-1; D uncertain. The V end lost 8 bases, the J end lost 1 base, and 14 bases lay between the germline ends. The germline V gene encodes CDR1 SNHLY and CDR2 FYNNEI. The CDR3 runs 14 residues. The DNA for the CDR3 is TGTGCCAGCTACACTCGGACGGCGAACACTGAAGCTTTCTTT. This gives the protein CASYTRTANTEAFF.

The chain is built from TRBV19 and TRBJ1-1, with D unclear. Germline V CDR1 and CDR2: LNHDA, SQIVND (reference sequence). The CDR3 loop spans 12 amino acids. V gave up 9 bases and J gave up 0 bases, with 8 bases separating them. CDR3 nucleotides: TGTGCCAGCCTCGGGGTGAACACTGAAGCTTTCTTT. Translating it yields CASLGVNTEAFF.

This clone was detected once. The V gene is TRBV19, the J gene TRBJ2-2, with TRBD2 matching over 11 bases. The ends lost 4 bases at V and 0 bases at J; junction bases unmatched: 4. Per germline, CDR1 LNHDA and CDR2 SQIVND (reference sequence). There are 17 residues in the CDR3. The CDR3 sequence: CASSRTGLAANTGELFF. The CDR3 DNA sequence: TGTGCCAGTAGTAGAACGGGACTAGCGGCGAACACCGGGGAGCTGTTTTTT.

The V gene is TRBV10-3, the J gene TRBJ2-4; D may be TRBD1 (6 bases). CDR1 is ENHRY, CDR2 SYGVKD, per germline. With 2 bases removed from V and 8 bases from J, the gap between germline ends came to 16 bases. CDR3 size: 15 residues. Here the CDR3 DNA reads TGTGCCATCAGTGAGAGAGTCAGGGGTACAGACATTCAGTACTTC. Translation: CAISERVRGTDIQYF.

The V and J genes are TRBV7-8 and TRBJ2-7; D is undetermined. Germline V gives CDR1 SGHVS, CDR2 FQNEAQ. V lost 1 base, J lost 0 bases, and 16 bases lay in between. The CDR3 has 17 amino acids. The CDR3 region has the DNA TGTGCCAGCAGCTTAGGGGCGGTGGCCCTCAGCTCCTACGAGCAGTACTTC. Protein sequence: CASSLGAVALSSYEQYF.

The chain couples TRBV7-3 to TRBJ2-3; the D gene is possibly TRBD1 (6 bases). Trimming stripped 5 bases from V and 10 bases from J, with 13 bases between. Per germline, CDR1 SGHTA and CDR2 FQGTGA. This CDR3 is built from 12 residues. For the CDR3, the DNA is TGTGCCAGCAGCCCGAACAGGGTTCCGCAGTATTTT. Translated: CASSPNRVPQYF.

J is TRBJ1-6 and V is TRBV4-1, with 7 nucleotides matching TRBD1. Germline CDR1 reads MGHRA; CDR2 reads YSYEKL. Trimming took 3 bases from V and 10 from J; bases not matched to a gene: 6. The CDR3 runs 14 residues. CDR3 loop: CASSHRQGGSPLHF. In nucleotides, the CDR3 is TGCGCCAGCAGCCACCGACAGGGAGGCTCACCCCTCCACTTT.

V usage is TRBV7-3 and J usage is TRBJ2-6; D uncertain. In germline, CDR1 is SGHTA, CDR2 FQGTGA. V lost 3 bases and J 0 bases, leaving 12 bases between the germline ends. The CDR3 runs to 17 residues. CDR3 sequence (DNA): TGTGCCAGCAGCTTTAACCCCCCGAGCTCTGGGGCCAACGTCCTGACTTTC. This codes for CASSFNPPSSGANVLTF.

The chain carries TRBV19 and TRBJ1-6; 8 nucleotides agree with TRBD1. The germline V gene has CDR1 LNHDA and CDR2 SQIVND (reference sequence). J lost 10 bases, V lost 4 bases, and 12 bases had no gene match. This CDR3 region has 16 residues. This chain's CDR3 is CASSKPFGQGSSPLHF. CDR3 in DNA: TGTGCCAGTAGTAAACCCTTCGGACAGGGAAGCTCACCCCTCCACTTT.

The chain uses TRBV19 and TRBJ2-7, with TRBD1 matching 9 bases. CDR3 length: 13 residues. The germline V gene has CDR1 LNHDA and CDR2 SQIVND (reference sequence). The J segment lost 4 bases and the V segment lost 5 bases, leaving 3 bases of the junction unmatched. The CDR3 DNA follows: TGTGCCAGTAGTGACAGGGGGATATACGAGCAGTACTTC. Translated, it gives CASSDRGIYEQYF.